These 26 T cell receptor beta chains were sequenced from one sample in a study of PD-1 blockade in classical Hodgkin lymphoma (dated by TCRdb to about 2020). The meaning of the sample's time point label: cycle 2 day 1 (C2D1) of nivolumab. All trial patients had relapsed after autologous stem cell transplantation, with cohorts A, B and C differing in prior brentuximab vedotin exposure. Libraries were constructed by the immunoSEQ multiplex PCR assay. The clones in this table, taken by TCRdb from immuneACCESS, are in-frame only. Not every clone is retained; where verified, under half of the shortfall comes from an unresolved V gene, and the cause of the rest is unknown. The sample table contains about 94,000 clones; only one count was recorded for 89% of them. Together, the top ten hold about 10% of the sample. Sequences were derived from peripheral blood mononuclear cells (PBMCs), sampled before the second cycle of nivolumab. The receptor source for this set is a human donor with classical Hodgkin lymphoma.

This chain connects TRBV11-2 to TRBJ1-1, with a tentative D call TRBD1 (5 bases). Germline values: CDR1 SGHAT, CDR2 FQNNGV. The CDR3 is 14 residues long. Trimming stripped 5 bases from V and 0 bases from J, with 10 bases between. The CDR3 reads CASSPGTVNTEAFF. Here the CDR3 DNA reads TGTGCCAGCAGCCCCGGGACCGTGAACACTGAAGCTTTCTTT.

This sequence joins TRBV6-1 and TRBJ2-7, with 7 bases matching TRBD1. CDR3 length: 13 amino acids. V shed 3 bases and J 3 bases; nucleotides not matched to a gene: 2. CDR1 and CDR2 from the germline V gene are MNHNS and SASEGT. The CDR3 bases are TGTGCCAGCAGTGACCGACAGGGCTACGAGCAGTACTTC. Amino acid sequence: CASSDRQGYEQYF.

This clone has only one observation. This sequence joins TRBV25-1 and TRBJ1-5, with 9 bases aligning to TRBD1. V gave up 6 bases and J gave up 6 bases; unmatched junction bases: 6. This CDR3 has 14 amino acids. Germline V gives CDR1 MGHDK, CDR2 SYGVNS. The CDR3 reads CASSEDRGSQPQHF. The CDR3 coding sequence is TGTGCCAGCAGCGAAGACAGGGGGAGTCAGCCCCAGCATTTT.

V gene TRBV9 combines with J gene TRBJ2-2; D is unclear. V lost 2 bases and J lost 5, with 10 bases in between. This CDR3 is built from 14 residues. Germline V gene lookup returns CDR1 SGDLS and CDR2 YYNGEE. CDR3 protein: CASSVEFTTGELFF. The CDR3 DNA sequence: TGTGCCAGCAGCGTCGAGTTTACGACCGGGGAGCTGTTTTTT. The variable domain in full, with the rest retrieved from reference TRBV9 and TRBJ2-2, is DSGVTQTPKHLITATGQRVTLRCSPRSGDLSVYWYQQSLDQGLQFLIQYYNGEERAKGNILERFSAQQFPDLHSELNLSSLELGDSALYFCASSVEFTTGELFFGEGSRLTVL.

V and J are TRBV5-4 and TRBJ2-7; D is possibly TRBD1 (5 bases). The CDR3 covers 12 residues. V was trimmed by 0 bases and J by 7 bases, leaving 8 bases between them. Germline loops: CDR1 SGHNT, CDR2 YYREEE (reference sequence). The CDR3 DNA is TGTGCCAGCAGCTTGGCCCACAGGGAGCAGTACTTC. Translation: CASSLAHREQYF.

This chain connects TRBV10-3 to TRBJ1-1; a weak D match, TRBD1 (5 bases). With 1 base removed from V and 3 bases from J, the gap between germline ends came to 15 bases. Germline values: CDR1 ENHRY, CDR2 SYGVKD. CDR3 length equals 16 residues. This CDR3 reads CAISELLGTSDTEAFF. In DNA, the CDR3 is TGTGCCATCAGTGAGTTGTTGGGGACTTCGGACACTGAAGCTTTCTTT.

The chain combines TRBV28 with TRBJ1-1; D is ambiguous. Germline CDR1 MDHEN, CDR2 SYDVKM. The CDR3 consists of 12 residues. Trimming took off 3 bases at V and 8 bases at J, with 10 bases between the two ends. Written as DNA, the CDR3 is TGTGCCAGCAGTTTTGTTCTGGGGGAAGCTTTCTTT. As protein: CASSFVLGEAFF.

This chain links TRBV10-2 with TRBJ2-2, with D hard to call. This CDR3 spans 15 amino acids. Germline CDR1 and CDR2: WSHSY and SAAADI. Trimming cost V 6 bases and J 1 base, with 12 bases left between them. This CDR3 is CASRLDGQNTGELFF. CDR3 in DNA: TGCGCCAGCAGACTCGACGGCCAGAACACCGGGGAGCTGTTTTTT.

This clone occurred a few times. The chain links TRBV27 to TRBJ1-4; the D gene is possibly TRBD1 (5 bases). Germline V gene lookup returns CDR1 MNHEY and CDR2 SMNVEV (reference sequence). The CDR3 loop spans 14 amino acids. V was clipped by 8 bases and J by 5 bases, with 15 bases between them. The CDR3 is CASGARQANEKLFF. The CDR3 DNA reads TGTGCCAGCGGGGCTAGGCAGGCCAATGAAAAACTGTTTTTT.

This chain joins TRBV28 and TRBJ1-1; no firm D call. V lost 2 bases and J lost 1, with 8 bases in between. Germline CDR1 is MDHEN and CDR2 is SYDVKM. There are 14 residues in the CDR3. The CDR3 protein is CASSLALGNTEAFF. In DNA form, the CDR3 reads TGTGCCAGCAGTTTAGCCCTCGGGAACACTGAAGCTTTCTTT.

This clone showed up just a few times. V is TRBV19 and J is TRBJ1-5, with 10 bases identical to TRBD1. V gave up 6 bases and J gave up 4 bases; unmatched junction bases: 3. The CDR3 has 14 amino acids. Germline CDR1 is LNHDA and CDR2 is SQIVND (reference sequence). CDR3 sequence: CASSGDRGNQPQHF. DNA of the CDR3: TGTGCCAGTAGCGGGGACAGGGGAAATCAGCCCCAGCATTTT.

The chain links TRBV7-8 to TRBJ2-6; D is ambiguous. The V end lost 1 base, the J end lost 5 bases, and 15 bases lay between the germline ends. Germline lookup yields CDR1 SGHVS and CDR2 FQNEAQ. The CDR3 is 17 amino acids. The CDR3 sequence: CASSLGGRPVRANVLTF. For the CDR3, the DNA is TGTGCCAGCAGCTTAGGTGGCAGGCCCGTGAGGGCCAACGTCCTGACTTTC. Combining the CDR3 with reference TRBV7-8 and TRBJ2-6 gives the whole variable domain GAGVSQSPRYKVAKRGQDVALRCDPISGHVSLFWYQQALGQGPEFLTYFQNEAQLDKSGLPSDRFFAERPEGSVSTLKIQRTQQEDSAVYLCASSLGGRPVRANVLTFGAGSRLTVL.

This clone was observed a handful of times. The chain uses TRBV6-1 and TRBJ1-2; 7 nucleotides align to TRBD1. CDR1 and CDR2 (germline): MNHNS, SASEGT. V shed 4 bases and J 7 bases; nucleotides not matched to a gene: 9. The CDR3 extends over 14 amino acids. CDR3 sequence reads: CASSGERGLGGYTF. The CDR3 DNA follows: TGTGCCAGCAGTGGGGAGAGGGGGCTTGGTGGCTACACCTTC.

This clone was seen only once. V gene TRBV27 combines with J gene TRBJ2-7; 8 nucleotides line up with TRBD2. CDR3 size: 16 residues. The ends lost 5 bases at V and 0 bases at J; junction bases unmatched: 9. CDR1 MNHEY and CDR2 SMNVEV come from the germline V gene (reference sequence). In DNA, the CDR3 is TGTGCCAGCAGTAGGACCGGGACTAGAAACTCCTACGAGCAGTACTTC. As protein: CASSRTGTRNSYEQYF.

CDR3 sequence reads: CASGISRGYNSPLHF. The CDR3 nucleotides are TGTGCCAGCGGGATTTCAAGGGGGTATAATTCACCCCTCCACTTT. The chain joins TRBV6-5 to TRBJ1-6; D is possibly TRBD1 (6 bases). The V end lost 8 bases, the J end lost 4 bases, and 15 bases lay between the germline ends. The CDR3 contains 15 residues. Germline assignment: CDR1 MNHEY and CDR2 SVGAGI.

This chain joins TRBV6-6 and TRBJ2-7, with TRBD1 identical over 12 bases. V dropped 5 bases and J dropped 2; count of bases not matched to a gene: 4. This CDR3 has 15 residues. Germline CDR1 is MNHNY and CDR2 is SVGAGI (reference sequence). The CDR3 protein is CASSPGTGGPYEQYF. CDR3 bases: TGTGCCAGCAGTCCAGGGACAGGGGGCCCCTACGAGCAGTACTTC.

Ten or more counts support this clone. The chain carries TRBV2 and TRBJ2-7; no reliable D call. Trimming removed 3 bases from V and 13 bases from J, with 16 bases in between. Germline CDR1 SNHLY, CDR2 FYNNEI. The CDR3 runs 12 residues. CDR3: CASSENLNDEYF. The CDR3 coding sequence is TGTGCCAGCAGTGAGAACCTTAATGACGAATACTTC.

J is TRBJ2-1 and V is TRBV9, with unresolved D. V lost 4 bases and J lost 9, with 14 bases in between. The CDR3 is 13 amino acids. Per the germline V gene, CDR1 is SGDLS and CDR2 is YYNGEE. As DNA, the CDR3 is TGTGCCAGCAGCCCTGATCCCAGACTTGAGCAGTTCTTC. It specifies CASSPDPRLEQFF.

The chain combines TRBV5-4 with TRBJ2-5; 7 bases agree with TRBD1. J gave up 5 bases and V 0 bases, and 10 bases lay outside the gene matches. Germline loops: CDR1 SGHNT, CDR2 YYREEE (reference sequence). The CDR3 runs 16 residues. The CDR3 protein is CASSLATGQWVETQYF. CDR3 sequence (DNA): TGTGCCAGCAGCTTGGCCACGGGACAGTGGGTGGAGACCCAGTACTTC.

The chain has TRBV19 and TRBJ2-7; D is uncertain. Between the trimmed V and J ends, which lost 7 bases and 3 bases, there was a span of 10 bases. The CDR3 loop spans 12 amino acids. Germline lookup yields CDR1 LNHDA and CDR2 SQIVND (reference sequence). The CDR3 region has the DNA TGTGCCAGTACGGATAGGAGCTACGAGCAGTACTTC. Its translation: CASTDRSYEQYF.

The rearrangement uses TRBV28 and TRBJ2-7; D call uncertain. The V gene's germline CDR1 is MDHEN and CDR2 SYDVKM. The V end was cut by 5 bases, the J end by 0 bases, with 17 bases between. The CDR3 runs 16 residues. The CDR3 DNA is TGTGCCAGCAGTGCCCCGGTTGGTTTTCCCTCCTACGAGCAGTACTTC. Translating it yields CASSAPVGFPSYEQYF.

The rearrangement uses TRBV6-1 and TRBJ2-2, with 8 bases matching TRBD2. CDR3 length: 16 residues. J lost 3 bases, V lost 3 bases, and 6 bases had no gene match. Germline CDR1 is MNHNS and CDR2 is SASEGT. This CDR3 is CASSEYTSGYTGELFF. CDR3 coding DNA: TGTGCCAGCAGTGAGTACACTAGCGGTTACACCGGGGAGCTGTTTTTT.

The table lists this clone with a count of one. The CDR3 sequence: CASSAGGLAVEQYF. In DNA, the CDR3 is TGTGCCAGCAGCGCAGGGGGTCTTGCCGTGGAGCAGTACTTC. V is TRBV5-4 and J is TRBJ2-7, with 7 bases that match TRBD1. Germline lookup yields CDR1 SGHNT and CDR2 YYREEE (reference sequence). This CDR3 has 14 residues. The ends lost 4 bases at V and 7 bases at J; junction bases unmatched: 11. The whole variable domain, remainder taken from reference TRBV5-4 and TRBJ2-7, is ETGVTQSPTHLIKTRGQQVTLRCSSQSGHNTVSWYQQALGQGPQFIFQYYREEENGRGNFPPRFSGLQFPNYSSELNVNALELDDSALYLCASSAGGLAVEQYFGPGTRLTVT.

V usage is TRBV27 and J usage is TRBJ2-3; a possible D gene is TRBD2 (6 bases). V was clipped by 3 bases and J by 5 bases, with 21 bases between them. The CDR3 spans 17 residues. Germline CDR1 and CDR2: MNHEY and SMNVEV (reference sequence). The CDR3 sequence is CASSLWSSREFEDTQYF. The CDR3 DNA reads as TGTGCCAGCAGTTTGTGGTCGAGCCGGGAGTTTGAAGATACGCAGTATTTT.

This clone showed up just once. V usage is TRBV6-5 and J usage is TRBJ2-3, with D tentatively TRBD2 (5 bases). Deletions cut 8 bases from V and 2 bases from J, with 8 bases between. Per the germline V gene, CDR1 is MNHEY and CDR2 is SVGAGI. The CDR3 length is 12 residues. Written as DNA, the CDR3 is TGTGCCAGCGCGGACTTCACAGATACGCAGTATTTT. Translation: CASADFTDTQYF.

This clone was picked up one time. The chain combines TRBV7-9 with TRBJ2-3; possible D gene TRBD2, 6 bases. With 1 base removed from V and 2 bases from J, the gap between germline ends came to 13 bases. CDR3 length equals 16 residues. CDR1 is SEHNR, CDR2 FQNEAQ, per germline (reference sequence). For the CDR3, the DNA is TGTGCCAGCAGCTTAGTGGACTATACGTACACAGATACGCAGTATTTT. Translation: CASSLVDYTYTDTQYF.